Shown below are 11 T cell receptor beta chains from a single sample sequenced in a study of shared clonotypes between healthy human individuals (dated by TCRdb to 2018 to 2021). The protocol used for the library was the immunoSEQ multiplex PCR assay. Imported from immuneACCESS, the table was reduced by TCRdb to in-frame sequences with V and J called. These copies leave out some clones; in studies compared against another copy, an unresolved V gene accounts for under half, and the cause of the remainder is not known. Present in this sample are roughly 2.4 million clones, around 95% of which were seen just once. The top ten clones comprise less than 0.15% of the sample. The specimen was naive CD4+ T cells sorted from blood. The sample's cell subset or site label, in plain terms: CD45RA+ positively selected. The source is a man aged 18 to 29 in good health.

The chain links TRBV2 to TRBJ1-6, with 8 bases aligning to TRBD1. The CDR3 runs to 16 residues. CDR1 and CDR2 from the germline V gene are SNHLY and FYNNEI. V shed 3 bases, J shed 7 bases, and the junction held 8 bases outside the gene matches. The CDR3 region has the DNA TGTGCCAGCAGTGAGGGACAGGCAATAAACAATTCACCCCTCCACTTT. This sequence encodes CASSEGQAINNSPLHF.

CDR3 residues: CASSPGQGPSSPLHF. The CDR3 DNA follows: TGTGCCAGCAGTCCGGGACAGGGGCCGTCATCACCCCTCCACTTT. The genes are TRBV6-6 and TRBJ1-6, with TRBD1 matching over 10 bases. V was pared by 5 bases and J by 10 bases, with 8 bases of the junction left unmatched. Germline values: CDR1 MNHNY, CDR2 SVGAGI (reference sequence). The CDR3 consists of 15 residues.

This clone was detected once. A read error may produce the germline difference seen at one junction end. The chain combines TRBV7-2 with TRBJ1-2; no reliable D call. Germline V gene sequence: CDR1 SGHTA, CDR2 FQGNSA. This CDR3 comprises 10 residues. CDR3 DNA sequence: TGTGCCAGCAGCTTAGTAACAAACCTATTC. This gives the protein CASSLVTNLF.

To note about this clone: The same CDR3 can be traced to other DNA sequences in this sample. V gene TRBV5-1 combines with J gene TRBJ1-4, with D unresolved. Per germline, CDR1 SGHRS and CDR2 YFSETQ. Deletions cut 0 bases from V and 8 bases from J, with 8 bases between. The CDR3 is 13 amino acids. The CDR3 coding sequence is TGCGCCAGCAGCTTGGCGGTGGGGGAAAAACTGTTTTTT. It encodes CASSLAVGEKLFF. Looking up the rest from reference TRBV5-1 and TRBJ1-4 gives the full variable domain: KAGVTQTPRYLIKTRGQQVTLSCSPISGHRSVSWYQQTPGQGLQFLFEYFSETQRNKGNFPGRFSGRQFSNSRSEMNVSTLELGDSALYLCASSLAVGEKLFFGSGTQLSVL.

This clone has only one observation. The genes are TRBV2 and TRBJ1-6; D may be TRBD1 (6 bases). V was shortened by 6 bases and J by 7 bases, with 13 bases between the two germline ends. The CDR3 is 14 amino acids. CDR1 and CDR2 from the germline V gene are SNHLY and FYNNEI. This CDR3 is CASRLDSPNSPLHF. The CDR3 nucleotides are TGTGCCAGCAGATTGGACAGCCCCAATTCACCCCTCCACTTT.

The rearrangement joins TRBV30 to TRBJ2-2, with TRBD2 matching 14 bases. The germline CDR1 and CDR2 sequences are GTSNPN and SVGIG (reference sequence). The V gene end was trimmed by 1 base and the J gene end by 2 bases; junction bases not matched to a gene: 3. The CDR3 spans 17 residues. The CDR3 here is CAWSEGLAGVNTGELFF. CDR3 nucleotides: TGTGCCTGGAGTGAGGGACTAGCGGGAGTAAACACCGGGGAGCTGTTTTTT.

Of note for this clone: Within the sample, other DNA sequences also encode this same CDR3. The J gene is TRBJ2-5, the V gene TRBV5-1, with a possible D match to TRBD2 (6 bases). V was pared by 2 bases and J by 5 bases, with 10 bases between. This CDR3 spans 13 amino acids. Germline V gene sequence: CDR1 SGHRS, CDR2 YFSETQ. CDR3: CASSLGGYETQYF. CDR3 DNA: TGCGCCAGCAGCTTAGGAGGGTACGAGACCCAGTACTTC.

The genes are TRBV13 and TRBJ2-7, with 7 bases aligning to TRBD2. Germline trimming cut 6 bases from V and 1 base from J; bases unmatched to any gene: 9. This CDR3 comprises 15 residues. Germline V lookup: CDR1 PRHDT, CDR2 FYEKMQ (reference sequence). In nucleotides, the CDR3 is TGTGCCAGCAGGAGCGGGTGGGAGGGGTCCTACGAGCAGTACTTC. Translating it yields CASRSGWEGSYEQYF.

The chain links TRBV6-6 to TRBJ1-4; 8 nucleotides align to TRBD1. CDR1 and CDR2 (germline): MNHNY, SVGAGI (reference sequence). CDR3 length equals 15 residues. With 7 bases clipped from V and 8 bases from J, the junction kept 12 bases outside the gene matches. The CDR3 region has the DNA TGTGCCAGCATGACCTCCGGGACAGGACTGGAAAAACTGTTTTTT. Its translation: CASMTSGTGLEKLFF.

Note on this clone: The same CDR3 can be traced to other DNA sequences in this sample. This chain joins TRBV29-1 and TRBJ1-1; D gene unclear. Looked up from germline, CDR1 is SQVTM and CDR2 is ANQGSEA. The CDR3 covers 13 residues. Trimming cost V 1 base and J 4 bases, with 10 bases left between them. The CDR3 region is CSVEGRLSTEAFF. In DNA form, the CDR3 reads TGCAGCGTTGAAGGCCGATTGAGCACTGAAGCTTTCTTT.

The chain links TRBV27 to TRBJ1-5; 7 bases align to TRBD1. Germline CDR1 MNHEY, CDR2 SMNVEV (reference sequence). Trimming cost V 9 bases and J 4 bases; bases outside gene matches: 9. The CDR3 runs 14 residues. The CDR3 here is CASRQGPVNQPQHF. CDR3 coding DNA: TGTGCCAGTCGACAGGGCCCCGTGAATCAGCCCCAGCATTTT.